This entry features one TCR beta chain sequence. Its antigen is unidentified. This was the immunoSEQ version 4 assay in survey mode. This table comes from immunoSEQ multiplex PCR, and its TCRdb copy is limited to in-frame clones, with some not included. This table has 35,000 to 50,000 clones, more than 85% appearing once. Cells were stimulated nonspecifically with anti-CD3/anti-CD28 magnetic beads. CD4+ T cells upregulating both CD40 ligand and CD69 were sorted as responding cells. Before stimulation, PBMCs underwent CD8+ T cell depletion. This entry is derived from a study of persistence of HIV-infected CD4 T cells. General observations from the study: Degenerate expanded CDR3beta sequences were enriched among CMV- and Gag-responding cells. CMV- and Gag-responding cells had lower TCRbeta richness than CD3/CD28-responding cells.

The CDR3 spans 16 residues. V was clipped by 4 bases and J by 2 bases, with 15 bases between them. Germline values: CDR1 LGHDT, CDR2 YNNKEL (reference sequence). The J gene is TRBJ1-3, the V gene TRBV3-1 (or the pseudogene TRBV3-2); the D gene is possibly TRBD1 (5 bases). The material sequenced was CD4+ T cells sorted from PBMCs after roughly 20-hour stimulation, taken from a patient who received antiretroviral therapy. This TCR derives from an adult man with HIV who was CMV-seropositive. CDR3 amino acids: CASSPQGNLPGNTIYF. In nucleotides, the CDR3 is TGTGCCAGCAGCCCCCAGGGTAACCTCCCTGGAAACACCATATATTTT.